A single sample is the source of the 6 T cell receptor beta chains below, sequenced in a study of cytomegalovirus exposure and HLA in healthy donors. This PCR relied on a set of 60 Vbeta primers and 13 Jbeta primers. Method: immunoSEQ multiplex PCR; TCRdb's copy keeps in-frame clones and lacks some. Among 150,000 to 200,000 clones listed, roughly 70% were seen once. The sample consisted of PBMCs. These receptors came from a man between 25 and 39 years old in good health and CMV-seropositive.

The V gene is TRBV5-1, the J gene TRBJ1-1, with D hard to call. V shed 0 bases and J shed 6 bases, with 6 bases lying between them. This CDR3 contains 12 residues. Germline assignment: CDR1 SGHRS and CDR2 YFSETQ. The CDR3 nucleotides are TGCGCCAGCAGCTTGGAGGGAGCTGAAGCTTTCTTT. This codes for CASSLEGAEAFF.

This rearrangement joins TRBV5-1 to TRBJ2-2; no clear D gene. The V end was cut by 4 bases, the J end by 7 bases, with 8 bases between. Germline V gene lookup returns CDR1 SGHRS and CDR2 YFSETQ. The CDR3 length is 12 residues. This CDR3 is CASSKESGELFF. CDR3 DNA: TGCGCCAGCAGCAAAGAGAGCGGGGAGCTGTTTTTT.

This rearrangement joins TRBV27 to TRBJ2-1; D might be TRBD2 (6 bases). This CDR3 spans 14 amino acids. Trimming cost V 5 bases and J 8 bases, with 16 bases left between them. CDR1 is MNHEY, CDR2 SMNVEV, per germline (reference sequence). The DNA for the CDR3 is TGTGCCAGCAGTCCCGGGAGAGTTGTAGATGAGCAGTTCTTC. It is translated as CASSPGRVVDEQFF.

The J gene is TRBJ2-4, the V gene TRBV5-1, with 16 bases lining up with TRBD2. This CDR3 spans 19 amino acids. Germline lookup yields CDR1 SGHRS and CDR2 YFSETQ. Trimming took 3 bases from V and 1 from J; bases not matched to a gene: 7. CDR3 region: CASSSNPGLAGGAKNIQYF. For the CDR3, the DNA is TGCGCCAGCAGCTCGAATCCGGGACTAGCGGGAGGGGCCAAAAACATTCAGTACTTC.

The sample holds one count of this clone. This rearrangement joins TRBV9 to TRBJ2-5, with D maybe TRBD2 (5 bases). The CDR3 is 16 amino acids. From germline, CDR1 is SGDLS and CDR2 YYNGEE. The germline V and J ends were trimmed by 0 bases and 0 bases, with 12 bases remaining between them. The CDR3 coding sequence is TGTGCCAGCAGCGTAGGGGGTAGCGCGTACCAAGAGACCCAGTACTTC. It translates to CASSVGGSAYQETQYF.

This clone has more than one count but fewer than ten. The CDR3 coding sequence is TGCGCCAGCAGCCAACCGGTGGCGGACTATGGCTACACCTTC. Amino acid sequence: CASSQPVADYGYTF. The chain carries TRBV4-1 and TRBJ1-2; the D is unclear. This CDR3 contains 14 residues. Germline values: CDR1 MGHRA, CDR2 YSYEKL. V dropped 2 bases and J dropped 3 bases, with 10 bases sitting between them.